This TCR beta chain stems from a study of low-dose radiotherapy and immunotherapy resistance in tumors. In the study overall: The treatment that patients received was intravenous nivolumab 240 mg every two weeks plus ipilimumab 1 mg/kg every six weeks. At a dose of 200 mg/m2, intravenous cyclophosphamide was given every two weeks, one day before radiation and immunotherapy. Daily intake of oral aspirin 300 mg by patients lasted four cycles and began on cycle 1 day 1.

Noted time point: after trial treatment. The sample's treatment: LDRT plus nivolumab, ipilimumab, low-dose cyclophosphamide and aspirin (RACIN trial). V lost 5 bases and J lost 6; bases outside the gene matches: 15. The CDR3 has 17 residues. CDR1 is WNHNN and CDR2 is SYGVQD in the germline V gene (reference sequence). TRAV- and TRBV-specific primers primed first-strand cDNA, covering alpha and beta chains. Amplification of TCRs used a constant-region primer and V-primer adapter for about 19 PCR cycles. Amplification (by in vitro transcription) was performed on isolated mRNA. Each CDR3 protein is one row after TCRdb ran MiXCR on the reads. Of some 100,000 distinct CDR3 sequences in the sample, about 20% were seen once.

V gene TRBV10-1 combines with J gene TRBJ2-1, with 8 positions matching TRBD2. The sequence was collected from a female donor with ovarian cancer. Here the sequenced sample was PBMCs, taken after low-dose radiotherapy plus immunotherapy. The CDR3 coding sequence is TGCGCCAGCAGTTTGACGGCGGGAGGATTCGGGGTCAATGAGCAGTTCTTC. It is translated as CASSLTAGGFGVNEQFF.